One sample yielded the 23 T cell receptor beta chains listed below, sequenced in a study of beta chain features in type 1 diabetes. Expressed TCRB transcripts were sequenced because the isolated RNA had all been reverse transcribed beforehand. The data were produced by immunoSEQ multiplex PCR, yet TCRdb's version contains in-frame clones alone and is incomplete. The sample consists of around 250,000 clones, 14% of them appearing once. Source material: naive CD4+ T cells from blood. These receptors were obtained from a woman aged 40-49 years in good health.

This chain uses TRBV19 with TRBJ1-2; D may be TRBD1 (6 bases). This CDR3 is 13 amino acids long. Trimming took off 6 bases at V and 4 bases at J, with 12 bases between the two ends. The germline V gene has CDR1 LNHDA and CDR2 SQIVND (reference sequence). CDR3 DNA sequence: TGTGCCAGTAGCCCCGCAGGGGTCTATGGCTACACCTTC. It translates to CASSPAGVYGYTF.

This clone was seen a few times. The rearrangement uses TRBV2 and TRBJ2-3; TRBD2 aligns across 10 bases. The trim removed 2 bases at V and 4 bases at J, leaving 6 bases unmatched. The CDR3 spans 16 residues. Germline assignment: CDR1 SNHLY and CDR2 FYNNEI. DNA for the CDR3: TGTGCCAGCAGTGAACGGCTAGCGGGGGTTTCAGATACGCAGTATTTT. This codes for CASSERLAGVSDTQYF.

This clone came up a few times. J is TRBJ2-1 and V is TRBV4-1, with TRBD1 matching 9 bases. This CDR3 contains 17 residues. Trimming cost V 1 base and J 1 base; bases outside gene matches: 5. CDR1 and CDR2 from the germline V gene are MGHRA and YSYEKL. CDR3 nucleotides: TGCGCCAGCAGCCAAGGGCCCGGGACAGGGTCCTACAATGAGCAGTTCTTC. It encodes CASSQGPGTGSYNEQFF.

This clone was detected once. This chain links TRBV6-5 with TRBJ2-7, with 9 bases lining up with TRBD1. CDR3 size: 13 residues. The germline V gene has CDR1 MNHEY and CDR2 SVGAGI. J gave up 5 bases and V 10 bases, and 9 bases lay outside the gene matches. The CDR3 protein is CAIQDRGDDEQYF. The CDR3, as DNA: TGTGCCATCCAGGACAGGGGAGACGACGAGCAGTACTTC.

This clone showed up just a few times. Here the CDR3 reads CASSLRRVQPQHF. In DNA, the CDR3 is TGTGCCAGTAGTCTCCGCAGGGTTCAGCCCCAGCATTTT. V is TRBV19 and J is TRBJ1-5; TRBD1 might be the D (5 bases). The germline gives CDR1 LNHDA, CDR2 SQIVND (reference sequence). Trimming left V 5 bases short and J 6 bases short, with 11 bases between. This CDR3 region has 13 residues.

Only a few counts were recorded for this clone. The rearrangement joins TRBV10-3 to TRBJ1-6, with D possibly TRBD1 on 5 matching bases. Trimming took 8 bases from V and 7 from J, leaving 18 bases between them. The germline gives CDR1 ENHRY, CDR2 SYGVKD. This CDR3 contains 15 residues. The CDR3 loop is CAIGSYGAGNSPLHF. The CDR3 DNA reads TGTGCCATCGGATCTTATGGGGCTGGGAATTCACCCCTCCACTTT.

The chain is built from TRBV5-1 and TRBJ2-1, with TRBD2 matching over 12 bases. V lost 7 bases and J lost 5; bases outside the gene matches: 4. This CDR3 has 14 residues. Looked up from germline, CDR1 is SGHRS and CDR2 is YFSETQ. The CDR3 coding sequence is TGCGCCAGCTCGACTAGCGGGGGAGACAATGAGCAGTTCTTC. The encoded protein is CASSTSGGDNEQFF.

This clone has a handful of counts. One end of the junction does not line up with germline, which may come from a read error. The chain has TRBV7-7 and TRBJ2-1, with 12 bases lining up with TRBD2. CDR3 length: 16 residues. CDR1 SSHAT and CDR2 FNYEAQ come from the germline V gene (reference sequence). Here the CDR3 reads CASSLGLAGPQEEQFF. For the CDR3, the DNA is TGTGCTAGCAGCTTAGGACTAGCGGGGCCCCAAGAGGAGCAGTTCTTC.

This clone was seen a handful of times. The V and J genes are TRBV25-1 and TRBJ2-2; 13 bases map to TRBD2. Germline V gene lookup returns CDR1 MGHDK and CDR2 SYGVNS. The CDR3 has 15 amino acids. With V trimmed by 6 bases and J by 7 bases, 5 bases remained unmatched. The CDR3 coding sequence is TGTGCCAGCAGACTAGCGGGGGGGTCTGGCGGGGAGCTGTTTTTT. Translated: CASRLAGGSGGELFF.

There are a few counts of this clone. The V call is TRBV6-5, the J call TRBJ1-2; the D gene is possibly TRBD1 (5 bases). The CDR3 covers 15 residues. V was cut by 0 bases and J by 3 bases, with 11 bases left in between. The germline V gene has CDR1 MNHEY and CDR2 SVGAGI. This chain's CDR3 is CASSYSRQPYYGYTF. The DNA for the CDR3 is TGTGCCAGCAGTTACTCGCGACAGCCCTACTATGGCTACACCTTC.

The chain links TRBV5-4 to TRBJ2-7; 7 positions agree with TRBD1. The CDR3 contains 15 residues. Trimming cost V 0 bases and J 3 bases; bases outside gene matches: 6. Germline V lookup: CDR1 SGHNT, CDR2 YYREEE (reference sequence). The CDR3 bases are TGTGCCAGCAGCTTGGCAGGCAGGGGGAACTACGAGCAGTACTTC. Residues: CASSLAGRGNYEQYF.

DNA for the CDR3: TGTGCCAGCGCTGGGACAGGCCCTCGGAGCAATCAGCCCCAGCATTTT. As protein: CASAGTGPRSNQPQHF. The chain recombines TRBV2 with TRBJ1-5; 8 nucleotides line up with TRBD1. The germline CDR1 and CDR2 sequences are SNHLY and FYNNEI. The CDR3 extends over 16 amino acids. V was clipped by 8 bases and J by 1 base; unmatched bases: 10.

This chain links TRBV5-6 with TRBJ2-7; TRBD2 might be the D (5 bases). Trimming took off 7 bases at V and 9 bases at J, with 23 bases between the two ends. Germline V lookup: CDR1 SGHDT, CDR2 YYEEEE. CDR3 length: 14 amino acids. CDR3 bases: TGTGCCAGCGGTCCAACCGAGGGCACGGTCCGGCAGTACTTC. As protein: CASGPTEGTVRQYF.

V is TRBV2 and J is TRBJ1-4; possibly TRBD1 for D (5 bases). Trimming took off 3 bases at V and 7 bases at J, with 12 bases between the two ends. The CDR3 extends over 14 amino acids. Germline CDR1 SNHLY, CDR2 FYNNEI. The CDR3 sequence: CASSERRGGEKLFF. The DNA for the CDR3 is TGTGCCAGCAGTGAGCGGAGGGGTGGTGAAAAACTGTTTTTT.

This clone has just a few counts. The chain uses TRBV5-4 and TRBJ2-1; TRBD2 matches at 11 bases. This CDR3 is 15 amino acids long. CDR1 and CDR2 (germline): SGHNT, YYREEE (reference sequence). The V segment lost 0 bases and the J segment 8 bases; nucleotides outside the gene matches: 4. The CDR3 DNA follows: TGTGCCAGCAGCTTGGTGCTAGCGGGGGGATATGAGCAGTTCTTC. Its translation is CASSLVLAGGYEQFF.

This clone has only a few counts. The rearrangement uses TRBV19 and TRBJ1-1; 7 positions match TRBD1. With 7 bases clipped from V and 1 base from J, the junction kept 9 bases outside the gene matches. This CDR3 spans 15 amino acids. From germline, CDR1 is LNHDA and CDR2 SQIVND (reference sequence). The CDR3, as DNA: TGTGCCAGTACTCCTCAGGGGGTCGGGAACACTGAAGCTTTCTTT. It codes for CASTPQGVGNTEAFF. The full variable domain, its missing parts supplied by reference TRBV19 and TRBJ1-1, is DGGITQSPKYLFRKEGQNVTLSCEQNLNHDAMYWYRQDPGQGLRLIYYSQIVNDFQKGDIAEGYSVSREKKESFPLTVTSAQKNPTAFYLCASTPQGVGNTEAFFGQGTRLTVV.

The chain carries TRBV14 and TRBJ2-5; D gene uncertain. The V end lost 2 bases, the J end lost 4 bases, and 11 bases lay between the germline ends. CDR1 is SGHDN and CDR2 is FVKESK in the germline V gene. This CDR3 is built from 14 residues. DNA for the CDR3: TGTGCCAGCAGCCAATTAGACTCGGCAGAGACCCAGTACTTC. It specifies CASSQLDSAETQYF.

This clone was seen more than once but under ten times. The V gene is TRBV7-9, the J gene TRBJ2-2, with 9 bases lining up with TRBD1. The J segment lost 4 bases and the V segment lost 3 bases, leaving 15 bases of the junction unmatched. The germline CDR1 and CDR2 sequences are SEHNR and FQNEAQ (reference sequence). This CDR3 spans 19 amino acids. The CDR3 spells CASSFPLRRTGESTGELFF. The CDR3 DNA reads TGTGCCAGCAGCTTCCCCCTTCGTCGGACAGGGGAAAGCACCGGGGAGCTGTTTTTT.

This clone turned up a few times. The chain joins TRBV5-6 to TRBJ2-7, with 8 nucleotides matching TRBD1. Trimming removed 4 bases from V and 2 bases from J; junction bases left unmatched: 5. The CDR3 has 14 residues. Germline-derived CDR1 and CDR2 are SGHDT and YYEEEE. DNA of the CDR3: TGTGCCAGCAGCCTCGGACAGGGTCCCTACGAGCAGTACTTC. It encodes CASSLGQGPYEQYF.

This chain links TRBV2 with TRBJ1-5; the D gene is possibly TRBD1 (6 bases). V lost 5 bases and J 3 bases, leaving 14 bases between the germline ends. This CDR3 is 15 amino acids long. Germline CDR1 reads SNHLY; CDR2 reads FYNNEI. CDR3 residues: CASSSDSRFNQPQHF. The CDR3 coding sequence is TGTGCCAGCAGTTCGGACAGTCGTTTCAATCAGCCCCAGCATTTT.

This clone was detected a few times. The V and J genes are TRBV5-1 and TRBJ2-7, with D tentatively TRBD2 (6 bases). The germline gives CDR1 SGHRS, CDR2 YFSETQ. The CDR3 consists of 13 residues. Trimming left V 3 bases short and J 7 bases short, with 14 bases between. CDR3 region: CASSSPPGREQYF. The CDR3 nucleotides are TGCGCCAGCAGCTCCCCTCCAGGGAGGGAGCAGTACTTC.

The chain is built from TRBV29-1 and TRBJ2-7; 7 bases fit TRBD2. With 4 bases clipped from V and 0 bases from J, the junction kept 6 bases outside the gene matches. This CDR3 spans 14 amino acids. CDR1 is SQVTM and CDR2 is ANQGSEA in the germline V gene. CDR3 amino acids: CSVGGRGTSYEQYF. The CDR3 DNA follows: TGCAGCGTTGGAGGGCGGGGGACCTCCTACGAGCAGTACTTC.

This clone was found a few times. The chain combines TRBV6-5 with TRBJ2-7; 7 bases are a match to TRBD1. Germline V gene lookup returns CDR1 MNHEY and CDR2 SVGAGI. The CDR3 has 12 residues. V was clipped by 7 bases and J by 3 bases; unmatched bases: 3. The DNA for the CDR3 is TGTGCCAGCACGGGACAGCGCTACGAGCAGTACTTC. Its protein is CASTGQRYEQYF.